The clone carrying this TCR beta chain was counted between two and nine times. Its target is not known. The sample belongs to a study of T cells after yellow fever vaccination. General observations from the study: Shared CD4/CD8 clonotypes were a small share, likely from convergent recombination. Primary-vaccination clones mostly resurfaced post-booster (nearly 97% CD4, approximately 87% CD8).

The germline V gene has CDR1 SEHNR and CDR2 FQNEAQ (reference sequence). V lost 1 base, J lost 6 bases, and 5 bases stayed unmatched. The CDR3 contains 14 residues. MiXCR was run by TCRdb on the 5' RACE reads, yielding one entry per CDR3 protein. The repertoire holds about 200,000 distinct CDR3 sequences, with roughly 3% as singletons. The receptor was isolated from a man between 18 and 29 years old who received the YFV17D yellow fever vaccine. The sequencing used CD4+ T cells sorted from PBMCs, collected 10 days after the yellow fever booster vaccination. The V and J genes are TRBV7-9 and TRBJ2-5, with 7 bases fitting TRBD1. The CDR3 DNA sequence: TGTGCCAGCAGCTTAGGGGACAGAGGAAAGACCCAGTACTTC. Translating gives CASSLGDRGKTQYF.